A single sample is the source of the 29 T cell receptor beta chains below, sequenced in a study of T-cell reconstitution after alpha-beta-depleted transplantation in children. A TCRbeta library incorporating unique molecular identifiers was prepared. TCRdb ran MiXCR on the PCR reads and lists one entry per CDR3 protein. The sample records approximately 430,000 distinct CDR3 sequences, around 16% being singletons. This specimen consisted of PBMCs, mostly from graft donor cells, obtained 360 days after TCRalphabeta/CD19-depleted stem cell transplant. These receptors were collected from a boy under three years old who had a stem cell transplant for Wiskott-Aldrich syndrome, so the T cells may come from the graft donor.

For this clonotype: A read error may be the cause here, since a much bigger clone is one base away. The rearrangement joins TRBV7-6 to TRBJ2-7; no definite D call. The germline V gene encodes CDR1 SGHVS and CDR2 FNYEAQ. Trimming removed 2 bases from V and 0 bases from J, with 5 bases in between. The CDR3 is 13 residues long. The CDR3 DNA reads TGTGCCAGCAGCTTATACCACTCCTACGAGCAGTACTTC. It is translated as CASSLYHSYEQYF. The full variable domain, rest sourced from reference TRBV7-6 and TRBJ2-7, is GAGVSQSPRYKVTKRGQDVALRCDPISGHVSLYWYRQALGQGPEFLTYFNYEAQQDKSGLPNDRFSAERPEGSISTLTIQRTEQRDSAMYRCASSLYHSYEQYFGPGTRLTVT.

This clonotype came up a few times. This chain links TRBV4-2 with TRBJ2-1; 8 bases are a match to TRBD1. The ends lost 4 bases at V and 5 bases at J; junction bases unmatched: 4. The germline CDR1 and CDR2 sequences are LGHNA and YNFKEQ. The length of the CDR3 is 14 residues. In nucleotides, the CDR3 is TGTGCCAGCAGCCGATTGACAGGGGACAATGAGCAGTTCTTC. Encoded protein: CASSRLTGDNEQFF.

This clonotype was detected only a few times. CDR3 nucleotides: TGCGCCAGCAGCTTTCAAGTGACCTACGAGCAGTACTTC. Its protein product is CASSFQVTYEQYF. The rearrangement joins TRBV5-1 to TRBJ2-7; unclear D gene. Germline CDR1 reads SGHRS; CDR2 reads YFSETQ. V was clipped by 2 bases and J by 2 bases, with 8 bases between them. The CDR3 spans 13 residues.

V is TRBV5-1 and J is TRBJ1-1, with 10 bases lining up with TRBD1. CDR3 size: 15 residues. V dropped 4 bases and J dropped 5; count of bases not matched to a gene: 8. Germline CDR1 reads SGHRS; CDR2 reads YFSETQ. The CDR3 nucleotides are TGCGCCAGCAGCACATGGGACAGGGGAGGGACTGAAGCTTTCTTT. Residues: CASSTWDRGGTEAFF. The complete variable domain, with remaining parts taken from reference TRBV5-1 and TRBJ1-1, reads KAGVTQTPRYLIKTRGQQVTLSCSPISGHRSVSWYQQTPGQGLQFLFEYFSETQRNKGNFPGRFSGRQFSNSRSEMNVSTLELGDSALYLCASSTWDRGGTEAFFGQGTRLTVV.

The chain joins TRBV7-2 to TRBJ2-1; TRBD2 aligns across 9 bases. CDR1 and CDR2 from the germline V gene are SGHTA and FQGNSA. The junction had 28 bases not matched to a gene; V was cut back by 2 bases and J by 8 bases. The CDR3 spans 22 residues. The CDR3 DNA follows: TGTGCCAGCAGCTTACTCCCTTCTGTTCTCGAAACCGGGACTAGCCCCTCGCATGAGCAGTTCTTC. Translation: CASSLLPSVLETGTSPSHEQFF.

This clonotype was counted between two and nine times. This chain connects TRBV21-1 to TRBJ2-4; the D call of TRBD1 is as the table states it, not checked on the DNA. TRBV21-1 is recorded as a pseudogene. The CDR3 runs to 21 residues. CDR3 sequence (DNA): TGTGCCAGCAGCCCACGGGGGGCCAACACAGGGGTCGGGGAGGCCAAAAACATTCAGTACTTC. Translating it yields CASSPRGANTGVGEAKNIQYF.

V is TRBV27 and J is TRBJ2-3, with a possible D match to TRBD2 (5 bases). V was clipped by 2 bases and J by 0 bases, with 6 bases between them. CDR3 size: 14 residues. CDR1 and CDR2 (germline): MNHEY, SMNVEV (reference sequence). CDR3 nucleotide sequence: TGTGCCAGCAGTTTAATAGCGAGCACAGATACGCAGTATTTT. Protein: CASSLIASTDTQYF.

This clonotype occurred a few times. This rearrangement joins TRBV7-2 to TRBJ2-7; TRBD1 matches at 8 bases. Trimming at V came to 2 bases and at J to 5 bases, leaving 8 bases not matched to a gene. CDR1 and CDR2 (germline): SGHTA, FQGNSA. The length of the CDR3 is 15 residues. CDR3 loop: CASSLISGGANEQYF. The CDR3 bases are TGTGCCAGCAGCTTAATTTCAGGGGGCGCGAACGAGCAGTACTTC.

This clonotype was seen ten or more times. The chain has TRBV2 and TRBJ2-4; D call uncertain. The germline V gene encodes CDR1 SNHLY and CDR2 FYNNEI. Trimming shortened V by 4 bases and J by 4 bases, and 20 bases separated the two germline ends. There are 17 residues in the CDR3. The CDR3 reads CASSVLSPRRTKNIQYF. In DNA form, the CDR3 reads TGTGCCAGCAGTGTCCTTTCACCAAGACGCACTAAAAACATTCAGTACTTC.

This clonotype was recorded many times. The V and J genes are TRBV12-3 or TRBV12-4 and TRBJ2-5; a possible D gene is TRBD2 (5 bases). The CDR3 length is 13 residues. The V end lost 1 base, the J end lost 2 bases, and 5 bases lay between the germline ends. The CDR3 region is CASSLGRQETQYF. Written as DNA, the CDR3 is TGTGCCAGCAGTTTAGGGAGGCAAGAGACCCAGTACTTC.

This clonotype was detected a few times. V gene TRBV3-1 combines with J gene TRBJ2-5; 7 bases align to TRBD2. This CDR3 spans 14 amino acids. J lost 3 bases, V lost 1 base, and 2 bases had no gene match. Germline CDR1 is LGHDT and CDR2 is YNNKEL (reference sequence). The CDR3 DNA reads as TGTGCCAGCAGCCAAGTGGGGGGGGAAGAGACCCAGTACTTC. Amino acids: CASSQVGGEETQYF.

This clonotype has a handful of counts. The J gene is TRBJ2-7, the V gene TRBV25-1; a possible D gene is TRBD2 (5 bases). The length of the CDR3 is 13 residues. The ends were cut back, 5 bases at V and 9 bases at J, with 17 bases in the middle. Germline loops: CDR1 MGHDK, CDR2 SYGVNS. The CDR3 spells CASSPRGEGVQYF. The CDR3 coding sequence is TGTGCCAGCAGTCCCAGAGGTGAGGGAGTGCAGTACTTC.

This CDR3 reads CASKRAVQYF. CDR3 DNA sequence: TGTGCCAGCAAACGGGCGGTTCAGTATTTT. This rearrangement joins TRBV2 to TRBJ2-3; D remains unclear. This CDR3 contains 10 residues. Germline V CDR1 and CDR2: SNHLY, FYNNEI. V shed 7 bases and J shed 12 bases, with 11 bases lying between them.

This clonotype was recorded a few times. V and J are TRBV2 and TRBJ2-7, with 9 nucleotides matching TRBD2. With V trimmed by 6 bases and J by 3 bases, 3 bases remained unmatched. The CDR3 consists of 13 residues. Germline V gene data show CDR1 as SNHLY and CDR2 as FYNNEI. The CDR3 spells CASRTSGHYEQYF. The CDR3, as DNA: TGTGCCAGCAGGACTAGCGGCCACTACGAGCAGTACTTC.

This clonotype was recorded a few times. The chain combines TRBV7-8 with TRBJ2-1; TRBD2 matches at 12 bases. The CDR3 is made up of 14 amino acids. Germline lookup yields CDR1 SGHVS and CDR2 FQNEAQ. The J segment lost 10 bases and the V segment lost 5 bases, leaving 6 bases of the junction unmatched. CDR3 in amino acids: CASSKRLAGAEQFF. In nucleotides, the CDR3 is TGTGCCAGCAGCAAGCGACTAGCGGGGGCGGAGCAGTTCTTC.

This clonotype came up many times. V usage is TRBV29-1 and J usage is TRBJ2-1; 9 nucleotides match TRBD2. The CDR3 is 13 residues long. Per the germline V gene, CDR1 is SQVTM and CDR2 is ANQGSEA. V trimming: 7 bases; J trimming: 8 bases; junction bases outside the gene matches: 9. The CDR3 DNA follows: TGCAGCGCAACCGGGACTAGCATGGATGAGCAGTTCTTC. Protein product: CSATGTSMDEQFF.

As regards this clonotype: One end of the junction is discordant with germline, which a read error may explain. The CDR3 sequence: CASSLASSGRTKIIQYF. The CDR3 region has the DNA TGTGCCAGCAGCTTAGCCTCTAGCGGGAGAACCAAAATCATTCAGTACTTC. The chain is built from TRBV7-8 and TRBJ2-4; 10 nucleotides line up with TRBD2. This CDR3 has 17 residues. Germline-derived CDR1 and CDR2 are SGHVS and FQNEAQ.

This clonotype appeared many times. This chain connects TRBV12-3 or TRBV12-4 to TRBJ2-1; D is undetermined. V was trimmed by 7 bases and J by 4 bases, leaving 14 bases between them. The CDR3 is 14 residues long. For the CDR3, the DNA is TGTGCCAGCACCCAGTCCCCCGTTTACAATGAGCAGTTCTTC. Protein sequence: CASTQSPVYNEQFF.

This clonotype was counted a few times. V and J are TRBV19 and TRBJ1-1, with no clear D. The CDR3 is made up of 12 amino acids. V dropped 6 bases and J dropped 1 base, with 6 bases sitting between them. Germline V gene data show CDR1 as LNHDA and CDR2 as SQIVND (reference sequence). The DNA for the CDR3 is TGTGCCAGTAGGGGGTCGAACACTGAAGCTTTCTTT. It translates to CASRGSNTEAFF.

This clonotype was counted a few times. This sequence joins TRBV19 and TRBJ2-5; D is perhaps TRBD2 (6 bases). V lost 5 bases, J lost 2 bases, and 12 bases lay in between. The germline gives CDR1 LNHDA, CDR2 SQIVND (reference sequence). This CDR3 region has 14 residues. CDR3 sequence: CASSAGRPQETQYF. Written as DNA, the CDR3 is TGTGCCAGTAGTGCGGGACGGCCACAAGAGACCCAGTACTTC.

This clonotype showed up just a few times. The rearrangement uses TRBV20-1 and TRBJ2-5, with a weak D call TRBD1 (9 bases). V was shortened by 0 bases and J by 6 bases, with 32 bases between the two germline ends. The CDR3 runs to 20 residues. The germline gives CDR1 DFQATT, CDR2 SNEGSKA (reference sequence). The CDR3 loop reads CSARDPTGGHIRTSWKTQYF. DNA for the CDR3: TGCAGTGCTAGAGATCCGACAGGGGGGCATATACGGACTAGCTGGAAGACCCAGTACTTC.

CDR3 coding DNA: TGTGCCAGCAGACGAACAGGAGTTGATAATGAAAAACTGTTTTTT. Translated, it gives CASRRTGVDNEKLFF. The V call is TRBV7-9, the J call TRBJ1-4; D possibly corresponds to TRBD1 (5 bases). The germline V and J ends were trimmed by 6 bases and 4 bases, with 15 bases remaining between them. The CDR3 extends over 15 amino acids. CDR1 and CDR2 (germline): SEHNR, FQNEAQ (reference sequence).

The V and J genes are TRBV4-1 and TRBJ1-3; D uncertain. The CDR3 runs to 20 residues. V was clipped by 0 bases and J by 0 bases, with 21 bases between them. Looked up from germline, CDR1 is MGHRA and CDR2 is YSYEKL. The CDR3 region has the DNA TGCGCCAGCAGCCAAGATGCCAAACCTAAGAAGAGCTCCTCTGGAAACACCATATATTTT. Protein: CASSQDAKPKKSSSGNTIYF.

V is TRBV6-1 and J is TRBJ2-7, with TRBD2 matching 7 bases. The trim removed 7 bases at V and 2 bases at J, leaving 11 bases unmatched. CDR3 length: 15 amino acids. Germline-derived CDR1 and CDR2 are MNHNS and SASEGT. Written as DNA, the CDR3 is TGTGCCAGCAACCGAGCGGGAAAAGGGGCCTACGAGCAGTACTTC. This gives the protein CASNRAGKGAYEQYF.

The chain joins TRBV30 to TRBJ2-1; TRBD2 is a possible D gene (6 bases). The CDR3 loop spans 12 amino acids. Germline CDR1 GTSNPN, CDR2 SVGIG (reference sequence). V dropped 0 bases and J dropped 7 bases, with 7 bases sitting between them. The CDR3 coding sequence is TGTGCCTGGAGTGTGGAGGGAAATGAGCAGTTCTTC. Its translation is CAWSVEGNEQFF.

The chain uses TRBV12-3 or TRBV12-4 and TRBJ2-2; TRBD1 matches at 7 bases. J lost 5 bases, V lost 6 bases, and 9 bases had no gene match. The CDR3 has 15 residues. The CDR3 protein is CASSPDRVGTGELFF. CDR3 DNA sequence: TGTGCCAGCAGCCCCGACAGGGTCGGGACCGGGGAGCTGTTTTTT.

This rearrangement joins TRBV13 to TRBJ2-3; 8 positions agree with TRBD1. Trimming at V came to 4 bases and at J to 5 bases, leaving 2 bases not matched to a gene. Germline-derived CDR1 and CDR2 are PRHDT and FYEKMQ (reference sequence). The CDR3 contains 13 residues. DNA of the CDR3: TGTGCCAGCAGCTACGACAGGGGAGATACGCAGTATTTT. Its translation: CASSYDRGDTQYF.

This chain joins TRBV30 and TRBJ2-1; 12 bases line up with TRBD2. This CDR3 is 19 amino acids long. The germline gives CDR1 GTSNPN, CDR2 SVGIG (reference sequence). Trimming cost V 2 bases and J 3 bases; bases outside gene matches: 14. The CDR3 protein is CAWSRGVGLAGGRYNEQFF. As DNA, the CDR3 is TGTGCCTGGAGTCGCGGTGTAGGGCTAGCGGGGGGGCGCTACAATGAGCAGTTCTTC.

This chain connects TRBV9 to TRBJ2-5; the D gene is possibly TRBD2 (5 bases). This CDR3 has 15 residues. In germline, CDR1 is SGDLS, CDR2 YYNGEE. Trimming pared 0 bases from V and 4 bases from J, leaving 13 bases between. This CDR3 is CASSVATGFGETQYF. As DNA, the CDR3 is TGTGCCAGCAGCGTAGCTACGGGGTTTGGAGAGACCCAGTACTTC.